This note documents a single TCR beta chain sequence. Its binding antigen is unknown. No base quality values were provided; no much bigger clone lies one nucleotide off. The time point label, as the study defines it: 24 weeks on oral tofacitinib. Read against the paper, the sample's treatment or condition label means: oral pan-JAK inhibitor, 5-10 mg twice daily. Peripheral blood and lesional scalp punch biopsies were obtained from patients with alopecia areata. After PBMCs were isolated by density centrifugation and stained for CD3, CD4 and CD8, a FACSAria was used to sort CD4+ and CD8+ T cells. This record belongs to a study of CD8+ T cells in alopecia areata (dated by TCRdb to the late 2010s). Background on the whole study: Treated patients were enrolled in an open-label pilot trial of oral tofacitinib at 5 to 10 mg twice daily for moderate-to-severe alopecia areata. Patients stayed on tofacitinib for 6 to 18 months and then had 6 months of follow-up off drug so that delayed response and recurrence could be assessed. The SALT score, which quantifies the percentage of affected scalp surface area, was used to measure disease severity in treated patients. In both human patients and the C3H/HeJ mouse model, the study applied high-throughput TCRbeta sequencing to look at T cell clonal expansion in alopecia areata. Human TCRbeta sequencing covered scalp tissue and sorted CD4+ and CD8+ peripheral blood T cells from patchy and totalis/universalis alopecia areata patients and healthy controls. Tofacitinib-treated patients had biopsies at baseline and at 4 and 24 weeks of treatment, with a later scalp biopsy in several patients. Clonality in the scalp was compared among normal scalp (n=4), patchy alopecia areata scalp (n=8), and alopecia totalis/universalis scalp (n=8). The RNA source kit depended on sample type: the PAXgene miRNA kit for fixed scalp, the miRNeasy kit for PBMCs, and the RNeasy kit for mouse skin. Amplification of TCRbeta CDR3 regions was done by immunoSEQ multiplex PCR using 35 Vbeta forward primers and 13 Jbeta reverse primers.

Library generation was performed with the immunoSEQ multiplex PCR assay. RNA was extracted from all samples and reverse transcribed into cDNA as template for TCR sequencing. SuperScript III was used for first-strand cDNA synthesis, primed with a 2:1 mix of oligo-dT and random hexamers. A synthetic immune receptor repertoire was used to assess amplification bias, and residual bias was removed computationally. The study's processing was this. Raw reads were preprocessed to remove errors, and CDR3 was defined by IMGT conventions from the conserved cysteine to phenylalanine. Clonality was computed by normalizing Shannon entropy by log2 of the number of productive unique TCRs and subtracting the result from 1. Whether scalp clones were CD4 or CD8 was inferred by matching scalp TCRbeta sequences against CD4 and CD8 repertoires sorted from blood. The source is immuneACCESS, and TCRdb retained only in-frame sequences with V and J called. Part of the clones is not carried over; for the studies checked, unresolved V genes explain less than half of this, and the remainder is unexplained. Clonal size and the V and J genes are those of that table, whereas D and trimming came from the DNA. For this sample the table gives around 180,000 clones, of which roughly 60% were detected only once. Approximately 0.97% of the sample lies in the top ten.

General study outcomes and caveats: Scalp clonality and the number of expanded CD8+ clones among the top 100 scalp clones were significantly decreased by tofacitinib. Shared TCR sequences between patients were less evident than in mice, which may be partly attributable to HLA diversity in the patient population. The treated cohort was small, with a single nonresponder, so links between baseline CD8+ expansion and response need larger studies. Compared with normal scalp, lesional scalp, particularly in alopecia totalis/universalis, had higher clonality and more expanded CD8+ clones, which suggests antigenic drive. During tofacitinib treatment, many expanded lesional clones stuck around in both scalp and blood, and this persistence may partly explain why relapse happens after treatment is stopped. Resident alphabeta T cells in normal human skin are also sequenced, complicating scalp TCR repertoire analysis, unlike mouse skin dominated by gammadelta T cells.

V loses 3 bases at its end and J loses 1 base; junction bases beyond the gene matches: 2. Its CDR3 holds 16 amino acids, cysteine through phenylalanine. Just CDR3 DNA is preserved here, 48 bases in frame from base 1. CDR1 and CDR2 (SEHNR, FQNEAQ) derive from the germline V gene (reference sequence). The sequence is built from TRBV7-9 and TRBJ2-1; TRBD2 matches 11 bases in the middle. Sequenced material: CD4+ T cells sorted from blood, taken at week 24, from a patient treated with tofacitinib. The sequence was collected from a human donor with alopecia areata. The DNA sequence is given as TGTGCCAGCAGCTTGCTAGCGGGGGGATCCTACAATGAGCAGTTCTTC. This translates into CASSLLAGGSYNEQFF.